Included here is one T cell receptor beta chain sequence, with context. Its target is unknown. These data originate in a study of post-analysis software for immune sequencing data. About the study: Relapsing-remitting, secondary progressive and progressive-relapsing multiple sclerosis courses were included. Study findings and constraints: A significant reduction in normalized Chao1 diversity was observed in multiple sclerosis patients versus controls. F measure grouped same-batch samples tightly together.

Prepared TCR beta cDNA libraries contained unique molecular identifiers. A single record per CDR3 protein comes from TCRdb applying MiXCR to the PCR reads. The profile shows hundreds of thousands of distinct CDR3 sequences, approximately 46% of them singletons. The specimen was blood. This TCR was recovered from a girl aged 10 to 17 with multiple sclerosis.

Here the CDR3 reads CSVEEPGRVNGYTF. Here the CDR3 DNA reads TGCAGCGTTGAAGAGCCCGGGCGGGTGAATGGCTACACCTTC. V gene TRBV29-1 combines with J gene TRBJ1-2; D remains ambiguous. CDR1 and CDR2 (germline): SQVTM, ANQGSEA. This CDR3 comprises 14 residues. The germline V and J ends were trimmed by 0 bases and 6 bases, with 14 bases remaining between them.